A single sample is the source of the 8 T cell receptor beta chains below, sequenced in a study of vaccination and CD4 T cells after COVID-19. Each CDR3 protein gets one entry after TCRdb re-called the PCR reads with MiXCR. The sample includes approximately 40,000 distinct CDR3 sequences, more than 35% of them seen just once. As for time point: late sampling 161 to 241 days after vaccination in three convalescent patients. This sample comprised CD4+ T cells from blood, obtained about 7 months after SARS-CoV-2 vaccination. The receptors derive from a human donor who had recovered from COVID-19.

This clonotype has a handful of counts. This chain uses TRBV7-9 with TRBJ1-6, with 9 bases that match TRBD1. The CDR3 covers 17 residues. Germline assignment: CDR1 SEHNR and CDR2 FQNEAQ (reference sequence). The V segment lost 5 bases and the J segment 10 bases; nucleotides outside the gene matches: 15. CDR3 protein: CASSPGTGRDAKSPLHF. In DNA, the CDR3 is TGTGCCAGCAGCCCGGGGACAGGGAGGGATGCTAAGTCACCCCTCCACTTT.

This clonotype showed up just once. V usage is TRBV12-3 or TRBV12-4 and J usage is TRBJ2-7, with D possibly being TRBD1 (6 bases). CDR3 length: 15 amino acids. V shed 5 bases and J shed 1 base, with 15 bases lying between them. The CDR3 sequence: CASSAPGHKSYEQYF. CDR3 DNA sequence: TGTGCCAGCAGTGCTCCGGGACATAAGTCCTACGAGCAGTACTTC.

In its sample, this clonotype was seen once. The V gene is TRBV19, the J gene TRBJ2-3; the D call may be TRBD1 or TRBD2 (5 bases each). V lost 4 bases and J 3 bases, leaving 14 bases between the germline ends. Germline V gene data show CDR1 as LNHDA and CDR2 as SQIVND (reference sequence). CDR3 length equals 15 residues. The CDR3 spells CASSNTREGTDTQYF. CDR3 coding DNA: TGTGCCAGTAGTAACACGAGAGAGGGGACAGATACGCAGTATTTT.

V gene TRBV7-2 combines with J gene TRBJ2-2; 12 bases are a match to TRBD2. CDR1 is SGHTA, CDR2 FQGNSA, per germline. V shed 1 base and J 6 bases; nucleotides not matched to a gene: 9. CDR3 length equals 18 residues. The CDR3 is CASSLGLAGDVFSGELFF. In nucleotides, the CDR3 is TGTGCCAGCAGCTTAGGACTAGCGGGAGACGTTTTCTCCGGGGAGCTGTTTTTT.

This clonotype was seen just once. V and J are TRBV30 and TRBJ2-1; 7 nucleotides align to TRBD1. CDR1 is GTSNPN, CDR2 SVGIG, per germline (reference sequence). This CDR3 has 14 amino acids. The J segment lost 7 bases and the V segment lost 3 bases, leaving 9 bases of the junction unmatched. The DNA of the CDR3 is TGTGCCTGGAGATTCAGGGGGTCCCCTAATGAGCAGTTCTTC. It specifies CAWRFRGSPNEQFF.

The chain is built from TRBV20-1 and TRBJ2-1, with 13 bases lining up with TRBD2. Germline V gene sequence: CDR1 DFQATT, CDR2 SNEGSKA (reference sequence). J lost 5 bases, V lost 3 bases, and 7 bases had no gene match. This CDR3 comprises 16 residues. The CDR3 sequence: CSARWTSGRRDNEQFF. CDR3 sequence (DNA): TGCAGTGCTAGGTGGACTAGCGGGAGACGAGACAATGAGCAGTTCTTC.

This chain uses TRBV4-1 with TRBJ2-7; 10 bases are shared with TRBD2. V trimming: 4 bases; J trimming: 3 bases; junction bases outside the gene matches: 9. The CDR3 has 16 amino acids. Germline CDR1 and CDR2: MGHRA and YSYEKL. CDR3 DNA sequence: TGCGCCAGCAGCCGGATTGGGACTAGCGCGAACTACGAGCAGTACTTC. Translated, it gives CASSRIGTSANYEQYF.

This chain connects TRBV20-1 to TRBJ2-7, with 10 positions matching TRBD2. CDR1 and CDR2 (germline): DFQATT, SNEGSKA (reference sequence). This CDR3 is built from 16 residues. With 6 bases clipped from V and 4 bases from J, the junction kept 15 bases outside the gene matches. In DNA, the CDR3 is TGCAGTGCAAGCCGCTCGTTGGCTAGCGGGAGTTACGAGCAGTACTTC. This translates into CSASRSLASGSYEQYF.